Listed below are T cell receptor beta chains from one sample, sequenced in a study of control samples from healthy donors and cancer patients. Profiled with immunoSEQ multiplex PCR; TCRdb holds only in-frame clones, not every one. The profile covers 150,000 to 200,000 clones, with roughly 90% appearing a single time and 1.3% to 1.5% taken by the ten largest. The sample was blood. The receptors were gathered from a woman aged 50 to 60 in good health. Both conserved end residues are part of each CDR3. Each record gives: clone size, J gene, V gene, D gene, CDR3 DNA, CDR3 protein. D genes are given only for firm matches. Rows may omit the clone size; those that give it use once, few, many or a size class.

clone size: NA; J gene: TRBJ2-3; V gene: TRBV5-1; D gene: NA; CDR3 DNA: TGCGCCAGCAGCTTGGACGCGCGGGCGAAATATACGCAGTATTTT; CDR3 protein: CASSLDARAKYTQYF
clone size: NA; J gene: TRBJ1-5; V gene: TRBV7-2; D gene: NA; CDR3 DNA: TGTGCCAGCAGCTTAGGTTCTTATAGCAATCAGCCCCAGCATTTT; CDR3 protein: CASSLGSYSNQPQHF
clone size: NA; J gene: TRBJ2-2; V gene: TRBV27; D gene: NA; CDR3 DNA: TGTGCCAGCAGTTTAGTTGGGGGAGCAACCGGGGAGCTGTTTTTT; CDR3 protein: CASSLVGGATGELFF
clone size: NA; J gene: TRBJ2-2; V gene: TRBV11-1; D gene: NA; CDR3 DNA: TGTGCCAGCAGCTTTCAAGGGTCCAGCACCGGGGAGCTGTTTTTT; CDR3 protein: CASSFQGSSTGELFF
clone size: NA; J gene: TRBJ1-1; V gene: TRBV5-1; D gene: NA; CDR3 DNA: TGCGCCAGCAGCTTCCAAATGGCAGGGGTGAACACTGAAGCTTTCTTT; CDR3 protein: CASSFQMAGVNTEAFF
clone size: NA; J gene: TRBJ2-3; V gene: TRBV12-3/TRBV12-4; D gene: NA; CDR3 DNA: TGTGCCAGCAGTCTCGGGGATACGCAGTATTTT; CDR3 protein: CASSLGDTQYF
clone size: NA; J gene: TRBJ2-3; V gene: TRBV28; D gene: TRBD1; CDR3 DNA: TGTGCCAGCAGTTTCAAAGGGACAGGGTCGTATTTT; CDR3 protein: CASSFKGTGSYF
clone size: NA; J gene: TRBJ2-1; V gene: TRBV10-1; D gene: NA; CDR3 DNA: TGCGCCAGCAGTGAGGTGGGACTGCTACCGTACAATGAGCAGTTCTTC; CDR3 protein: CASSEVGLLPYNEQFF
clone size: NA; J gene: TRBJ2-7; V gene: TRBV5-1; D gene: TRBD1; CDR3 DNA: TGCGCCAGCAGCCAGGGGGACAGCTCCTACGAGCAGTACTTC; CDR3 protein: CASSQGDSSYEQYF
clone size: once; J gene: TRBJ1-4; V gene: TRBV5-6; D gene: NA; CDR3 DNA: TGTGCCAGCAGCTTGTGGGGGGCGGCTAATGAAAAACTGTTTTTT; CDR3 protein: CASSLWGAANEKLFF
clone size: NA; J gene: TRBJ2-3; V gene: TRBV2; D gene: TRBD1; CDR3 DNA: TGTGCCAGCCGAGAACAGGGGGCAGCAGATACGCAGTATTTT; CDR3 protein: CASREQGAADTQYF
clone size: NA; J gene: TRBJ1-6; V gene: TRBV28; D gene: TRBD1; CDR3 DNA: TGTGCCAGCACTAGGACAGGGGCCCGGGGTTCACCCCTCCACTTT; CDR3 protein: CASTRTGARGSPLHF
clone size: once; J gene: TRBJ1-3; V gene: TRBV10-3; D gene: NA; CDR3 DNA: TGTGCCATCAGTGAATCCGGGCTCTCTGGAAACACCATATATTTT; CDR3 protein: CAISESGLSGNTIYF
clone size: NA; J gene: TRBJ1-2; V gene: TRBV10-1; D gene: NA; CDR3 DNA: TGCGCCAGCAGTGAGCCGAAACTGTGGGGGGCAGGGTGCTATGGCTACACCTTC; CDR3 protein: CASSEPKLWGAGCYGYTF
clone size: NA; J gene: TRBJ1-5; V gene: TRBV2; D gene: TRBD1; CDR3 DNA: TGTGCCAGCAGGGGACAGGGGAGTGGGCAGCCCCAGCATTTT; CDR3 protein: CASRGQGSGQPQHF
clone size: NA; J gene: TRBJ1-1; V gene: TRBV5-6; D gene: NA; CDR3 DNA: TGTGCCAGCAGCTTGGACCTGGGTTCGAACACTGAAGCTTTCTTT; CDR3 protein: CASSLDLGSNTEAFF
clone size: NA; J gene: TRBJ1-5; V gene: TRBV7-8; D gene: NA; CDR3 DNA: TGTGCCAGCAGCTTAGAGGGTCGGGTAGACCAGCCCCAGCATTTT; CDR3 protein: CASSLEGRVDQPQHF
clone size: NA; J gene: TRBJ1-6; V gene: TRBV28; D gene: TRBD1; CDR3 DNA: TGTGCCAGCAGCAGGGGACAGGGAAATTCACCCCTCCACTTT; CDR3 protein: CASSRGQGNSPLHF
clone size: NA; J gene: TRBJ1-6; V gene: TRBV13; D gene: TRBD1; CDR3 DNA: TGTGCCAGCAGTGGGACAGGTAATTCACCCCTCCACTTT; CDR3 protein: CASSGTGNSPLHF
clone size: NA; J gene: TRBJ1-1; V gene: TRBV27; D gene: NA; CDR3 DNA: TGTGCCAGCAGTTTAGGGGGTGGCACTGAAGCTTTCTTT; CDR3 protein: CASSLGGGTEAFF
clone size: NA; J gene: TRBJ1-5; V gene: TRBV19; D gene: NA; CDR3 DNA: TGTGCCAGTAGTATTTCAGGGTGGGGTCAGCCCCAGCATTTT; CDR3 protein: CASSISGWGQPQHF
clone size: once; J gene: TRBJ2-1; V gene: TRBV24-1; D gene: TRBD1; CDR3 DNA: TGTGCCACCAGTGATCCGCTGACAGGGCCTCACAATGAGCAGTTCTTC; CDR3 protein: CATSDPLTGPHNEQFF
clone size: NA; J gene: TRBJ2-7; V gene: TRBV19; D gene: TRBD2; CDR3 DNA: TGTGCCAGTAGTCCCGGTTGGACTAGCGGAGCCTACGAGCAGTACTTC; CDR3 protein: CASSPGWTSGAYEQYF